This T cell receptor beta chain was sequenced in a study of blood T cell repertoires in COVID-19. Study-wide background: COVID-19 samples from acute and convalescent phases originated in the United States, Italy and Spain. Sources were T cells, B-cell-depleted T cells, or PBMCs; the material itself was cDNA or gDNA.

Per germline, CDR1 SGHTA and CDR2 FQGNSA. V dropped 5 bases and J dropped 4; count of bases not matched to a gene: 5. The CDR3 has 14 amino acids. Per the authors' pipeline: Reference gene primer amplification in the assay estimated nucleated cell counts. Profiled with immunoSEQ multiplex PCR; TCRdb holds only in-frame clones, not every one. D and trimming come from the DNA, and the V and J calls and clone size come from that table. The data hold roughly 250,000 clones, with more than 70% observed a single time. This TCR came from a woman in her fifties or sixties with acute or convalescent COVID-19. V gene TRBV7-2 combines with J gene TRBJ2-7; TRBD2 agrees at 10 bases. What was sequenced was peripheral blood. CDR3 region: CASSATSGVYEQYF. The CDR3, as DNA: TGTGCCAGCAGCGCTACTAGCGGGGTATACGAGCAGTACTTC.